Reported below is one TCR beta chain. These data come from a study of blood T cell repertoires in COVID-19. In assigning cohorts, the study relied on participant-reported clinical history. Sequenced by immunoSEQ multiplex PCR; TCRdb stores in-frame clones only, minus some. Counted here are some 320,000 clones, 90% occurring once; the ten biggest clones make up roughly 3.9%. Germline-derived CDR1 and CDR2 are SGHAT and FQNNGV. V lost 3 bases and J 3 bases, leaving 10 bases between the germline ends. This CDR3 is 14 amino acids long. The V call is TRBV11-2, the J call TRBJ2-3; perhaps TRBD1 as D (6 bases). This TCR was sampled from a woman between 25 and 40 years old who had been exposed to COVID-19. Sequences were obtained from PBMCs or T cells enriched from blood (not recorded which). The DNA for the CDR3 is TGTGCCAGCAGCTTGGACAGACGAACAGATACGCAGTATTTT. Protein: CASSLDRRTDTQYF.